The 10 T cell receptor beta chains reported below all come from one sample, sequenced in a study of spatial heterogeneity in lung cancer. Time point denoted: sample taken at primary tumor resection. Their antigens are not known. TCRdb passed the 5' RACE reads through MiXCR, listing each CDR3 protein once. The sample holds about 12,000 distinct CDR3 sequences, 13% to 15% seen once. Findings and caveats of the study: The number of expanded tumor alpha and beta chains correlated with mutation number.

This specimen was lung tumor tissue, taken at surgery. The receptor set was obtained from a male donor with early-stage non-small cell lung cancer.

The chain combines TRBV6-4 with TRBJ2-2; tentative D call: TRBD1 (5 bases). This CDR3 has 13 residues. Trimming removed 2 bases at V and 4 bases at J, with 5 bases between. Germline assignment: CDR1 MRHNA and CDR2 SNTAGT. The CDR3 region has the DNA TGTGCCAGCAGTGACAGGGGCACCGGGGAGCTGTTTTTT. Protein sequence: CASSDRGTGELFF.

V is TRBV2 and J is TRBJ1-2; 8 bases fit TRBD1. The CDR3 totals 13 residues. After removal of 5 bases from V and 4 bases from J, the junction contained 3 bases not matched to a gene. Germline V lookup: CDR1 SNHLY, CDR2 FYNNEI. In nucleotides, the CDR3 is TGTGCCAGCAGTAGGGACAGGCTCTATGGCTACACCTTC. It yields the protein CASSRDRLYGYTF. Complete variable domain (other parts from reference TRBV2 and TRBJ1-2): EPEVTQTPSHQVTQMGQEVILRCVPISNHLYFYWYRQILGQKVEFLVSFYNNEISEKSEIFDDQFSVERPDGSNFTLKIRSTKLEDSAMYFCASSRDRLYGYTFGSGTRLTVV.

At least ten counts were recorded for this clonotype. The rearrangement uses TRBV18 and TRBJ2-1, with D possibly being TRBD1 or TRBD2 (5 bases each). Germline V gene lookup returns CDR1 KGHSH and CDR2 LQKENI. The ends were cut back, 2 bases at V and 5 bases at J, with 10 bases in the middle. The CDR3 length is 14 residues. The CDR3 coding sequence is TGTGCCAGCTCACCAACCGGGACCAACAATGAGCAGTTCTTC. Translating gives CASSPTGTNNEQFF.

In this sample, this clonotype turned up a few times. The genes are TRBV28 and TRBJ1-1; possible D gene TRBD1, 5 bases. This CDR3 has 14 amino acids. In germline, CDR1 is MDHEN, CDR2 SYDVKM. V was clipped by 6 bases and J by 4 bases, with 15 bases between them. CDR3 in DNA: TGTGCCAGCAGAGGAGGTCATCAGGGCACTGAAGCTTTCTTT. It is translated as CASRGGHQGTEAFF.

Many counts were recorded for this clonotype. V gene TRBV28 combines with J gene TRBJ2-7; 7 nucleotides align to TRBD2. This CDR3 is built from 15 residues. Trimming removed 1 base from V and 6 bases from J; junction bases left unmatched: 9. Germline CDR1 is MDHEN and CDR2 is SYDVKM. CDR3: CASSLSRAGFLEQYF. CDR3 nucleotide sequence: TGTGCCAGCAGTTTATCTCGAGCGGGGTTTCTCGAGCAGTACTTC.

This clonotype qualifies as medium-sized. The V call is TRBV20-1, the J call TRBJ2-3; 7 bases fit TRBD2. The V segment lost 1 base and the J segment 3 bases; nucleotides outside the gene matches: 4. This CDR3 has 14 amino acids. The V gene's germline CDR1 is DFQATT and CDR2 SNEGSKA (reference sequence). As DNA, the CDR3 is TGCAGTGCTAGAGTGGGCGGGAGAACAGATACGCAGTATTTT. Protein: CSARVGGRTDTQYF.

This clonotype was found many times. This sequence joins TRBV5-1 and TRBJ2-2; tentative D call: TRBD2 (6 bases). V lost 7 bases and J lost 0, with 13 bases in between. CDR3 length: 15 amino acids. Germline V CDR1 and CDR2: SGHRS, YFSETQ. The CDR3 protein is CASSQGGTNTGELFF. The CDR3 nucleotides read TGCGCCAGCTCCCAGGGCGGGACGAACACCGGGGAGCTGTTTTTT.

V gene TRBV29-1 combines with J gene TRBJ2-5, with 8 bases matching TRBD1. There are 12 residues in the CDR3. Trimming cost V 7 bases and J 5 bases; bases outside gene matches: 6. From germline, CDR1 is SQVTM and CDR2 ANQGSEA. The CDR3 nucleotides read TGCAGCGCGGACAGGGCTGCGGAGACCCAGTACTTC. This sequence encodes CSADRAAETQYF.

This clonotype turned up a few times. The CDR3 DNA reads TGTGCCAGCAGTTACCCCCAGGGACGTGGCTACACCTTC. It specifies CASSYPQGRGYTF. The V gene is TRBV6-2 or TRBV6-3, the J gene TRBJ1-2, with D tentatively TRBD1 (5 bases). The germline V gene encodes CDR1 MNHEY and CDR2 SVGEGT. The length of the CDR3 is 13 residues. Trimming took off 2 bases at V and 7 bases at J, with 11 bases between the two ends.

The rearrangement links TRBV20-1 to TRBJ2-1, with D perhaps TRBD2 (6 bases). This CDR3 has 14 amino acids. Germline CDR1 is DFQATT and CDR2 is SNEGSKA (reference sequence). The ends were cut back, 2 bases at V and 9 bases at J, with 17 bases in the middle. The CDR3 nucleotides read TGCAGTGCTAGAAAGCCTAGCGTTATTCGTGAGCAGTTCTTC. As protein: CSARKPSVIREQFF.